This TCR beta chain was identified during a study of cytomegalovirus exposure and HLA in healthy donors. Study-wide results and caveats: A prior analysis recorded that most TCR beta V segments were productive about 87% or about 30% of the time. Researchers reported in a later analysis that a missense DCLRE1C variant was tied to TCR beta V- and J-gene trimming. Accurate prediction of most subjects' HLA-A and HLA-B alleles from TCR beta sequences was reported.

This CDR3 has 16 amino acids. Germline V gene sequence: CDR1 SGHDT, CDR2 YYEEEE. Trimming left V 1 base short and J 0 bases short, with 11 bases between. This donor lacks a recorded CMV serostatus. The PCR was carried out with 60 Vbeta primers and 13 Jbeta primers. TCRdb's table, derived via immunoSEQ multiplex PCR, lists solely in-frame clones and lacks some. The data contain tens of thousands of clones, approximately 80% of them singletons. Worth noting for this clone: Its antigen is unknown.

This TCR was recovered from a human donor in good health. The chain uses TRBV5-6 and TRBJ1-3; no clear D. The sample consisted of PBMCs. CDR3 nucleotides: TGTGCCAGCAGCTTGAGCGGGATTCGCTCTGGAAACACCATATATTTT. Protein: CASSLSGIRSGNTIYF. Full variable domain (outside the CDR3, taken from reference TRBV5-6 and TRBJ1-3): DAGVTQSPTHLIKTRGQQVTLRCSPKSGHDTVSWYQQALGQGPQFIFQYYEEEERQRGNFPDRFSGHQFPNYSSELNVNALLLGDSALYLCASSLSGIRSGNTIYFGEGSWLTVV.